This TCR beta chain was identified during a study of cytomegalovirus exposure and HLA in healthy donors. It was with 60 Vbeta and 13 Jbeta primers that the PCR ran. Sequencing used immunoSEQ multiplex PCR; TCRdb keeps in-frame clones, though not all of them. The sample contains some 110,000 clones, 70% to 80% of which appear only once. In germline, CDR1 is SNHLY, CDR2 FYNNEI. This CDR3 has 15 residues. V lost 5 bases, J lost 0 bases, and 14 bases lay in between. A remark on this clone: The target antigen is unknown.

Findings and limits, study-wide: A missense DCLRE1C variant was associated with V- and J-gene trimming of TCR beta chains in a later analysis, and an independent cohort replicated the association. For most TCR beta V segments, an earlier analysis put the productive rate at about 87% or about 30% of the time. Analyzed later, association rates of TCRs varied across HLA loci, with DRB1 most and HLA-C fewest. Near-uniform donor sequencing depth was presumed by presence/absence analyses.

V usage is TRBV2 and J usage is TRBJ2-7, with TRBD2 as a possible D gene (6 bases). The sample consisted of PBMCs. The TCR comes from a middle-aged man in good health and CMV-seronegative. The CDR3 reads CASSSRRGPSYEQYF. The CDR3 DNA reads as TGTGCCAGCAGTTCGAGGAGGGGTCCCTCCTACGAGCAGTACTTC.